The clone carrying this TCR beta chain was detected ten times or more. Antigen specificity is unknown. Making use of molecular barcodes, quantitative 5'-RACE generated TCR beta libraries. TCRdb reprocessed the 5' RACE reads via MiXCR and lists one record per CDR3 protein. The sample has approximately 520,000 distinct CDR3 sequences, about 5% seen once. CDR3 size: 13 residues. Germline V lookup: CDR1 SQVTM, CDR2 ANQGSEA. V lost 6 bases to trimming and J lost 6 bases, with 17 bases between them. This sample was taken from a study of CD8 T cells in ankylosing spondylitis. General observations from the study: Disease-linked clones were reportedly significantly enriched in matched ankylosing spondylitis synovial fluid. Earlier authors reported some of these motif variants in reactive arthritis synovial fluid and blood. Seemingly characteristic of ankylosing spondylitis blood was a TCR beta motif consisting of under 10 highly homologous variants.

This TCR was recovered from a male donor with ankylosing spondylitis. Input material: blood, either unsorted or a sorted T cell fraction (not recorded which). The J gene is TRBJ1-2, the V gene TRBV29-1, with D tentatively TRBD1 (6 bases). CDR3 region: CSVVTGLGDGYTF. DNA of the CDR3: TGCAGCGTGGTTACAGGGTTGGGCGATGGCTACACCTTC.